This T cell receptor (beta chain) was captured by sequencing in a study of CD8+CD57+ T cells in acquired aplastic anemia. About the research overall: Sorted CD4+ and CD8+ cells gave a mean 3.2 ug DNA, range 0.2 to 27.4 ug.

From germline, CDR1 is LNHDA and CDR2 SQIVND (reference sequence). CDR3 length: 15 residues. V lost 10 bases and J lost 1, with 17 bases in between. CDR3 and TCR beta VDJ profiling relied on a genomic DNA template. TCRdb reprocessed the reads with MiXCR, giving one entry per CDR3 protein. The data contain some 170,000 distinct CDR3 sequences, under 55% of them singletons. This clonotype was seen repeatedly, ten times or more. Sequenced patients had shown CD8+CD57+ cell expansion by flow cytometry. Acquired aplastic anemia of severe grade affected all patients. The specimen sequenced was sorted CD4+, CD8+, or CD8+CD57+ T cells (not recorded which) from PBMCs. The chain uses TRBV19 and TRBJ2-1; a weak D match, TRBD2 (7 bases). This TCR was sampled from a human donor with aplastic anemia. CDR3 sequence: CATQGGRGSYNEQFF. In DNA, the CDR3 is TGTGCCACCCAAGGGGGGCGGGGGTCCTACAATGAGCAGTTCTTC.